These T cell receptor beta chains were read from a single sample in a study of T cells expressing NK-cell markers. TCRdb processed the 5' RACE reads again and assigns one entry to each CDR3 protein, with no DNA. The sample has under 200,000 distinct CDR3 sequences. The sample was blood T cells: a sorted CD56 or NKG2C T cell subset, CD4+ or CD8+ T cells, or bulk PBMC T cells (not recorded which). The receptors here all came from a woman between 18 and 70 years old in good health. CDR3s include the opening cysteine and the closing phenylalanine or tryptophan.

CDR3 protein: CASSLSASQGNYGYTF; V gene: TRBV5-1; J gene: TRBJ1-2
CDR3 protein: CASRMTSGRGTQYF; V gene: TRBV11-2; J gene: TRBJ2-3
CDR3 protein: CASSLWRGSSYEQYF; V gene: TRBV12-3/TRBV12-4; J gene: TRBJ2-7
CDR3 protein: CSAREREGVQPQHF; V gene: TRBV20-1; J gene: TRBJ1-5
CDR3 protein: CASTRSNGGLNTEAFF; V gene: TRBV12-3/TRBV12-4; J gene: TRBJ1-1
CDR3 protein: CASSDPRMGNTEAFF; V gene: TRBV6-1; J gene: TRBJ1-1
CDR3 protein: CASSSPWTSGSVGNIQYF; V gene: TRBV28; J gene: TRBJ2-4
CDR3 protein: CASSFSGEDEKLFF; V gene: TRBV5-1; J gene: TRBJ1-4
CDR3 protein: CASSWDRFSYEQYF; V gene: TRBV28; J gene: TRBJ2-7
CDR3 protein: CASSPDSYGELFF; V gene: TRBV7-2; J gene: TRBJ2-2
CDR3 protein: CASNARNTEAFF; V gene: TRBV7-9; J gene: TRBJ1-1
CDR3 protein: CASSLTRLAGGNEQFF; V gene: TRBV7-9; J gene: TRBJ2-1
CDR3 protein: CASKALSSSPGELFF; V gene: TRBV27; J gene: TRBJ2-2
CDR3 protein: CASSLDSREGWSRDTQYF; V gene: TRBV5-1; J gene: TRBJ2-3
CDR3 protein: CASSFTLALSTDTQYF; V gene: TRBV21-1; J gene: TRBJ2-3
CDR3 protein: CASSLRAGVNTEAFF; V gene: TRBV7-3; J gene: TRBJ1-1
CDR3 protein: CSAIRVGANVLTF; V gene: TRBV20-1; J gene: TRBJ2-6
CDR3 protein: CASSFAGGDTGELFF; V gene: TRBV11-2; J gene: TRBJ2-2
CDR3 protein: CASSRQGAFEETQYF; V gene: TRBV5-1; J gene: TRBJ2-5
CDR3 protein: CASRFDNEQFF; V gene: TRBV3-1; J gene: TRBJ2-1
CDR3 protein: CASSLGDTSNYGYTF; V gene: TRBV5-1; J gene: TRBJ1-2
CDR3 protein: CASSIGTGGSPGLEAFF; V gene: TRBV21-1; J gene: TRBJ1-1
CDR3 protein: CASSLQGRSAEAFF; V gene: TRBV12-3/TRBV12-4; J gene: TRBJ1-1
CDR3 protein: CASTATGQETQYF; V gene: TRBV11-2; J gene: TRBJ2-5
CDR3 protein: CASSPPGTSKSQHF; V gene: TRBV18; J gene: TRBJ1-5
CDR3 protein: CASSQTGTSYSNEQFF; V gene: TRBV4-2; J gene: TRBJ2-1
CDR3 protein: CAISDSGRGPNNEQFF; V gene: TRBV10-3; J gene: TRBJ2-1
CDR3 protein: CASSPASGAPPYNEQFF; V gene: TRBV12-3/TRBV12-4; J gene: TRBJ2-1
CDR3 protein: CASSYFGEGQSPLHF; V gene: TRBV6-5; J gene: TRBJ1-6
CDR3 protein: CSARSSGQGDWGYTF; V gene: TRBV20-1; J gene: TRBJ1-2
CDR3 protein: CASSIGQGSVFGEETQYF; V gene: TRBV5-1; J gene: TRBJ2-5
CDR3 protein: CASSPRGGISYGYTF; V gene: TRBV5-1; J gene: TRBJ1-2
CDR3 protein: CASSRPGTSGGDLQETQYF; V gene: TRBV4-1; J gene: TRBJ2-5
CDR3 protein: CATAAWTSGNREQETQYF; V gene: TRBV10-3; J gene: TRBJ2-5
CDR3 protein: CASSSLPGLETYEQYF; V gene: TRBV28; J gene: TRBJ2-7
CDR3 protein: CASGDHGTGRQFF; V gene: TRBV12-3/TRBV12-4; J gene: TRBJ2-1
CDR3 protein: CSARATRLAGRYFTDTQYF; V gene: TRBV20-1; J gene: TRBJ2-3
CDR3 protein: CSVESWGVGYNEQFF; V gene: TRBV29-1; J gene: TRBJ2-1
CDR3 protein: CASSPGAGIWDNEQFF; V gene: TRBV7-3; J gene: TRBJ2-1
CDR3 protein: CASSQTSGTGYQPQHF; V gene: TRBV4-1; J gene: TRBJ1-5
CDR3 protein: CASTSGGPTDEQFF; V gene: TRBV2; J gene: TRBJ2-1